The next 2 T cell receptor beta chains were all read from a single sample in a study of blood T cell repertoires in COVID-19. This table comes from immunoSEQ multiplex PCR, and its TCRdb copy is limited to in-frame clones, with some not included. The data contain 200,000 to 300,000 clones, around 89% of them seen just once; the ten biggest clones take up just under 6.5%. The sample comprised peripheral blood. Receptors were obtained from a young woman with COVID-19, enrolled during active disease.

The V gene is TRBV9, the J gene TRBJ2-5, with 8 positions matching TRBD2. CDR1 is SGDLS, CDR2 YYNGEE, per germline. The J segment lost 2 bases and the V segment lost 1 base, leaving 4 bases of the junction unmatched. The CDR3 spans 15 residues. Here the CDR3 reads CASSVQAGGQETQYF. In nucleotides, the CDR3 is TGTGCCAGCAGCGTACAGGCGGGGGGACAAGAGACCCAGTACTTC.

The rearrangement links TRBV19 to TRBJ2-3, with D possibly TRBD2 on 5 matching bases. The V gene lost 1 base and the J gene lost 4 bases, with 12 bases spanning the gap. CDR3 size: 15 residues. From germline, CDR1 is LNHDA and CDR2 SQIVND (reference sequence). The CDR3 nucleotides read TGTGCCAGTAGTATAGGAGGGATTCGGGCAGATACGCAGTATTTT. It translates to CASSIGGIRADTQYF.